The 13 T cell receptor beta chains below were found in one sample sequenced in a study of T cell repertoires in cytomegalovirus infection. Antigen specificity for these receptors is unknown. TCRdb redid the calling of the reads with MiXCR, one entry per CDR3 protein. The sample records fewer than 850,000 distinct CDR3 sequences, just under 30% being singletons. The sample was cultured CD8+ T cells from PBMCs, taken from culture after CMV antigen stimulation. The source of these receptors is a human donor in good health (CMV status not recorded). Some clones in this sample may be carry-over from other donors' samples.

In its sample, this clonotype was seen many times. This chain links TRBV29-1 with TRBJ1-2; 10 bases are shared with TRBD1. Trimming took 0 bases from V and 4 from J; bases not matched to a gene: 11. The CDR3 is 17 amino acids. From germline, CDR1 is SQVTM and CDR2 ANQGSEA. In nucleotides, the CDR3 is TGCAGCGTTGAAGATCCAAGAGGACAGGGGGGATTCTATGGCTACACCTTC. Encoded protein: CSVEDPRGQGGFYGYTF. The full variable domain, in which reference TRBV29-1 and TRBJ1-2 provide the parts outside the CDR3, is SAVISQKPSRDICQRGTSLTIQCQVDSQVTMMFWYRQQPGQSLTLIATANQGSEATYESGFVIDKFPISRPNLTFSTLTVSNMSPEDSSIYLCSVEDPRGQGGFYGYTFGSGTRLTVV.

This clonotype was seen only a few times. This sequence joins TRBV6-5 and TRBJ2-1; no definite D call. CDR3 length: 15 residues. The germline V gene has CDR1 MNHEY and CDR2 SVGAGI. The V gene lost 4 bases and the J gene lost 6 bases, with 16 bases spanning the gap. In DNA form, the CDR3 reads TGTGCCAGCAGTTTGGAAGGGAAGCTGATCAATGAGCAGTTCTTC. This codes for CASSLEGKLINEQFF.

This clonotype was observed a handful of times. The chain couples TRBV12-3 or TRBV12-4 to TRBJ2-1; D not certain. V was trimmed by 6 bases and J by 0 bases, leaving 12 bases between them. The CDR3 is 15 residues long. CDR3 DNA sequence: TGTGCCAGCAGCGCCCCAGACCGCTCCTACAATGAGCAGTTCTTC. It yields the protein CASSAPDRSYNEQFF.

This clonotype was seen just once. J is TRBJ2-1 and V is TRBV19, with TRBD2 matching over 11 bases. Germline-derived CDR1 and CDR2 are LNHDA and SQIVND (reference sequence). The CDR3 runs to 15 residues. J was trimmed by 8 bases and V by 3 bases; bases with no gene match: 6. The CDR3 sequence is CASSMFSGGGDEQFF. The CDR3 DNA reads as TGTGCCAGTAGTATGTTTAGCGGGGGGGGTGATGAGCAGTTCTTC.

This clonotype has more than one count but fewer than ten. The chain employs TRBV7-6 and TRBJ2-1; D gene ambiguous. V lost 1 base and J 4 bases, leaving 11 bases between the germline ends. CDR1 and CDR2 (germline): SGHVS, FNYEAQ. The length of the CDR3 is 15 residues. The chain's CDR3 is CASSLEWGFYNEQFF. The CDR3 coding sequence is TGTGCCAGCAGCTTAGAGTGGGGTTTTTACAATGAGCAGTTCTTC.

This chain's CDR3 is CASSDSFGEKLFF. The CDR3 bases are TGTGCCAGCAGTGACAGTTTTGGTGAAAAACTGTTTTTT. The rearrangement links TRBV6-2 or TRBV6-3 to TRBJ1-4, with a weak D call TRBD1 (5 bases). Trimming removed 5 bases from V and 7 bases from J, with 11 bases in between. There are 13 residues in the CDR3. CDR1 MNHEY and CDR2 SVGEGT come from the germline V gene.

The chain links TRBV6-1 to TRBJ2-3; unclear D gene. Germline values: CDR1 MNHNS, CDR2 SASEGT. The CDR3 loop spans 12 amino acids. Trimming cost V 2 bases and J 6 bases, with 6 bases left between them. CDR3 residues: CASSERWDTQYF. The CDR3 bases are TGTGCCAGCAGTGAAAGGTGGGATACGCAGTATTTT.

The chain is built from TRBV6-1 and TRBJ1-1; 10 bases align to TRBD1. The germline CDR1 and CDR2 sequences are MNHNS and SASEGT. With 6 bases clipped from V and 7 bases from J, the junction kept 11 bases outside the gene matches. The CDR3 extends over 15 amino acids. CDR3 sequence (DNA): TGTGCCAGCAGCGGGCCGGACAGGGGGGATGGTGAAGCTTTCTTT. Amino acids: CASSGPDRGDGEAFF.

In this sample, this clonotype turned up many times. This chain uses TRBV7-8 with TRBJ1-1, with D uncertain. Germline V gene sequence: CDR1 SGHVS, CDR2 FQNEAQ. V was cut by 1 base and J by 4 bases, with 10 bases left in between. The CDR3 has 14 amino acids. Here the CDR3 DNA reads TGTGCCAGCAGCTTAGACGGACCAAGCACTGAAGCTTTCTTT. Translating it yields CASSLDGPSTEAFF.

The rearrangement links TRBV5-6 to TRBJ1-5; D remains unclear. V lost 1 base and J 4 bases, leaving 12 bases between the germline ends. CDR1 and CDR2 (germline): SGHDT, YYEEEE. There are 15 residues in the CDR3. The CDR3 loop reads CASSLSDTPNQPQHF. CDR3 DNA: TGTGCCAGCAGCTTGAGCGACACTCCGAATCAGCCCCAGCATTTT.

The V and J genes are TRBV7-6 and TRBJ2-7, with 7 bases that match TRBD2. Looked up from germline, CDR1 is SGHVS and CDR2 is FNYEAQ. The CDR3 is made up of 14 amino acids. J lost 2 bases, V lost 5 bases, and 6 bases had no gene match. The CDR3 DNA reads as TGTGCCAGCAGCCCCTCTGGACTAGCCTACGAGCAGTACGTC. It is translated as CASSPSGLAYEQYV.

V usage is TRBV19 and J usage is TRBJ1-2; 7 bases are shared with TRBD1. J gave up 0 bases and V 4 bases, and 5 bases lay outside the gene matches. The CDR3 loop spans 15 amino acids. The V gene's germline CDR1 is LNHDA and CDR2 SQIVND (reference sequence). CDR3 DNA: TGTGCCAGTAGTAACCGACAGGGCGCTAACTATGGCTACACCTTC. Translating gives CASSNRQGANYGYTF.

This clonotype was seen a few times. The rearrangement links TRBV10-2 to TRBJ1-5; D gene uncertain. Trimming left V 2 bases short and J 0 bases short, with 8 bases between. CDR3 length equals 15 residues. Per germline, CDR1 WSHSY and CDR2 SAAADI. The CDR3 DNA sequence: TGCGCCAGCAGTGAGCTGGGATATAGCAATCAGCCCCAGCATTTT. Its protein is CASSELGYSNQPQHF.